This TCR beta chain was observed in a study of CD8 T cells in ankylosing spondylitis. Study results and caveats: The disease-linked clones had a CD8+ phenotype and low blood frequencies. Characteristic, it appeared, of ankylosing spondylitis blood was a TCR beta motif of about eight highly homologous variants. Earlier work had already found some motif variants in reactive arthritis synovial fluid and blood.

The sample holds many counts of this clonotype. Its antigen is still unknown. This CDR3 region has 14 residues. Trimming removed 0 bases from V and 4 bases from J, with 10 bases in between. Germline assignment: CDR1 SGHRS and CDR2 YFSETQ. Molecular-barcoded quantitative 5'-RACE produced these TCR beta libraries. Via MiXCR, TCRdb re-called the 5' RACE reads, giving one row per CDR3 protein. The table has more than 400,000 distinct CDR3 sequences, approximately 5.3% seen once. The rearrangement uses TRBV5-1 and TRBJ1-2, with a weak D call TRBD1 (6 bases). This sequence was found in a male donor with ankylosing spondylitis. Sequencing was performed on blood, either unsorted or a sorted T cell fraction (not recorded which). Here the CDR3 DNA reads TGCGCCAGCAGCTTGGATACGGGGGCCTATGGCTACACCTTC. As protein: CASSLDTGAYGYTF. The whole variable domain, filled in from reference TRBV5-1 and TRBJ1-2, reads KAGVTQTPRYLIKTRGQQVTLSCSPISGHRSVSWYQQTPGQGLQFLFEYFSETQRNKGNFPGRFSGRQFSNSRSEMNVSTLELGDSALYLCASSLDTGAYGYTFGSGTRLTVV.